This T cell receptor beta chain is from a study of PD-L1 blockade in urothelial cancer. The CDR3 runs to 16 residues. Losses at the gene ends were 0 bases for V and 8 bases for J; bases not matched to a gene: 7. The germline CDR1 and CDR2 sequences are LNHNV and YYDKDF (reference sequence). The time point is: peripheral blood 6 weeks after treatment start. The assay was immunoSEQ multiplex PCR, and TCRdb's table has in-frame clones only and misses some. The sample has about 50,000 clones, about 85% seen once. This TCR came from a man in his fifties or sixties with urothelial cancer. This sample comprised PBMCs, obtained around atezolizumab (anti-PD-L1) treatment. The chain employs TRBV15 and TRBJ2-1, with 10 bases aligning to TRBD2. The CDR3 nucleotides are TGTGCCACCAGCAGAGATGGGACTAGCGTTTTCTATGAGCAGTTCTTC. Its translation is CATSRDGTSVFYEQFF.